This T cell receptor beta chain was recovered during a study of shared clonotypes between healthy human individuals. The repertoire was sequenced with immunoSEQ multiplex PCR; TCRdb's copy has only in-frame clones and lacks some. Seen here are 400,000 to 550,000 clones, roughly 85% observed once, and the top ten hold roughly 12%. The CDR3 is made up of 15 amino acids. With 4 bases clipped from V and 10 bases from J, the junction kept 8 bases outside the gene matches. The V gene's germline CDR1 is LNHDA and CDR2 SQIVND (reference sequence). The study used 100 million or so PBMCs per unsorted sample for genomic DNA.

The TCR was taken from a woman in her forties in good health. Some clones in this sample may be carry-over from other donors' samples. This chain joins TRBV19 and TRBJ2-1; 12 nucleotides agree with TRBD2. The sequenced sample was PBMCs. The CDR3 here is CASSTSSGRASEQFF. DNA of the CDR3: TGTGCCAGTAGTACGTCTAGCGGGAGGGCCTCCGAGCAGTTCTTC.